In this sample, the clone carrying this T cell receptor beta chain turned up once. The data were produced by immunoSEQ multiplex PCR, yet TCRdb's version contains in-frame clones alone and is incomplete. This sample has 20,000 to 30,000 clones, with 89% found just once. The data were taken from a study of glioma-infiltrating T cells after dendritic cell vaccination. V lost 3 bases and J lost 2; bases outside the gene matches: 2. Per the germline V gene, CDR1 is LNHNV and CDR2 is YYDKDF (reference sequence). The CDR3 is 14 residues long. This sample's time point: after dendritic cell vaccination, including at tumor progression/relapse. PBMC were collected before vaccination, two weeks after the third vaccination, and at progression.

The J gene is TRBJ2-5, the V gene TRBV15; 8 bases map to TRBD2. The clonotype originates from a human donor with glioblastoma. Sequencing used blood, obtained after dendritic cell vaccination. The CDR3 region is CATSSTSGQETQYF. The CDR3 coding sequence is TGTGCCACCAGCAGCACTAGCGGTCAAGAGACCCAGTACTTC.